This T cell receptor (beta chain) is drawn from a study of cytomegalovirus exposure and HLA in healthy donors. Study-wide context: An analysis done earlier identified 100 million to 140 million unique TCR beta sequences from approximately 170 million T cells.

Study conclusions and caveats: Based on reports, TCR beta sequences accurately predicted HLA-A and HLA-B alleles for most subjects.

After removal of 5 bases from V and 5 bases from J, the junction contained 10 bases not matched to a gene. In germline, CDR1 is SGHNT, CDR2 YENEEA. The length of the CDR3 is 16 residues. Donors were ostensibly healthy at sampling, although undocumented immune exposures were probable. Both 60 Vbeta primers and 13 Jbeta primers went into the PCR. Profiled with immunoSEQ multiplex PCR; TCRdb holds only in-frame clones, not every one. The data show about 98,000 clones, 70% seen once. Worth noting for this clone: Its antigen remains unknown.

Sequencing input: PBMCs. The TCR comes from a man aged 50 or older in good health and CMV-seronegative. This chain uses TRBV11-3 with TRBJ2-5; TRBD2 matches at 11 bases. CDR3 coding DNA: TGTGCCAGCAGCCTCAGACTAGCGGGGAGGTTGGAGACCCAGTACTTC. Translating gives CASSLRLAGRLETQYF.